Below are 12 T cell receptor beta chains sequenced from a single sample in a study of shared clonotypes between healthy human individuals. Repertoires were generated with immunoSEQ multiplex PCR, while TCRdb's copy carries only in-frame clones and drops some. Found here are roughly 680,000 clones, just under 75% of them singletons; the top ten hold roughly 1.8%. Input material: memory CD4+ T cells sorted from blood. Subset given: CD45RA-negative fraction. These receptor sequences come from a woman aged 25-40 years in good health.

This chain joins TRBV4-3 and TRBJ2-7, with 8 nucleotides matching TRBD1. V shed 2 bases and J 2 bases; nucleotides not matched to a gene: 8. The V gene's germline CDR1 is LGHNA and CDR2 YSLEER. This CDR3 is 16 amino acids long. DNA of the CDR3: TGCGCCAGCAGCCAACTCAGACAGGGGTTGACCTACGAGCAGTACTTC. Its protein is CASSQLRQGLTYEQYF.

V and J are TRBV29-1 and TRBJ1-2; D gene uncertain. Germline V gives CDR1 SQVTM, CDR2 ANQGSEA. This CDR3 region has 11 residues. V shed 3 bases and J shed 4 bases, with 6 bases lying between them. CDR3 region: CSVDEGYGYTF. The CDR3 DNA follows: TGCAGCGTTGATGAGGGCTATGGCTACACCTTC.

This clone is a singleton in its sample. The rearrangement uses TRBV7-7 and TRBJ2-5; TRBD1 or TRBD2 may be the D gene (6 bases each). Trimming removed 6 bases from V and 4 bases from J, with 18 bases in between. The CDR3 length is 15 residues. Germline V gene lookup returns CDR1 SSHAT and CDR2 FNYEAQ (reference sequence). CDR3 in amino acids: CASSPGNPGAETQYF. CDR3 DNA: TGTGCCAGCAGTCCAGGAAATCCGGGGGCAGAGACCCAGTACTTC.

This sequence joins TRBV18 and TRBJ1-5; D not certain. Germline CDR1 reads KGHSH; CDR2 reads LQKENI. Trimming stripped 5 bases from V and 0 bases from J, with 23 bases between. The CDR3 has 19 amino acids. CDR3 sequence: CASSVIRLGRNYSNQPQHF. The CDR3 bases are TGTGCCAGCTCAGTAATTCGTTTGGGCAGGAACTATAGCAATCAGCCCCAGCATTTT.

The V and J genes are TRBV6-1 and TRBJ1-3; TRBD1 agrees at 9 bases. With 3 bases clipped from V and 1 base from J, the junction kept 4 bases outside the gene matches. This CDR3 region has 16 residues. CDR1 MNHNS and CDR2 SASEGT come from the germline V gene. Here the CDR3 DNA reads TGTGCCAGCAGTGATCCGGGACAGGGATCTGGAAACACCATATATTTT. This encodes CASSDPGQGSGNTIYF.

V gene TRBV18 combines with J gene TRBJ2-3; a possible D gene is TRBD2 (6 bases). The germline gives CDR1 KGHSH, CDR2 LQKENI. Trimming shortened V by 1 base and J by 5 bases, and 16 bases separated the two germline ends. The CDR3 runs 16 residues. The CDR3 sequence is CASSPQSRRERDTQYF. The CDR3 bases are TGTGCCAGCTCACCACAATCTCGGCGGGAAAGAGATACGCAGTATTTT.

The chain is built from TRBV11-3 and TRBJ2-2, with D hard to call. Germline values: CDR1 SGHNT, CDR2 YENEEA. V was pared by 5 bases and J by 3 bases, with 13 bases between. This CDR3 contains 15 residues. The CDR3 loop reads CASSPRTVDTGELFF. The CDR3 DNA is TGTGCCAGCAGCCCCAGGACGGTCGACACCGGGGAGCTGTTTTTT.

This chain's CDR3 is CASSEGAGGAYEQYF. CDR3 DNA sequence: TGTGCCAGCAGTGAAGGGGCAGGGGGCGCGTACGAGCAGTACTTC. The rearrangement links TRBV6-1 to TRBJ2-7; 8 bases are shared with TRBD1. The CDR3 sequence is 15 residues long. Germline V lookup: CDR1 MNHNS, CDR2 SASEGT. Trimming removed 1 base from V and 4 bases from J; junction bases left unmatched: 6.

The chain has TRBV5-1 and TRBJ2-2; D may be TRBD2 (6 bases). The CDR3 totals 14 residues. Germline V gives CDR1 SGHRS, CDR2 YFSETQ. The V end was cut by 4 bases, the J end by 6 bases, with 13 bases between. CDR3 residues: CASSLRELAGELFF. In DNA, the CDR3 is TGCGCCAGCAGCCTTCGGGAGCTTGCCGGGGAGCTGTTTTTT.

This chain uses TRBV27 with TRBJ1-5; TRBD1 is a possible D gene (6 bases). Per the germline V gene, CDR1 is MNHEY and CDR2 is SMNVEV (reference sequence). CDR3 length equals 17 residues. The germline V and J ends were trimmed by 5 bases and 4 bases, with 21 bases remaining between them. The CDR3: CASSRRDNAKSNQPQHF. DNA of the CDR3: TGTGCCAGCAGTCGCCGGGACAATGCTAAGTCGAATCAGCCCCAGCATTTT.

V gene TRBV10-3 combines with J gene TRBJ2-1; possibly TRBD1 for D (9 bases). Trimming pared 6 bases from V and 6 bases from J, leaving 18 bases between. In germline, CDR1 is ENHRY, CDR2 SYGVKD. The CDR3 spans 15 residues. Written as DNA, the CDR3 is TGTGCCATCAGAGAAGGGACAGGGACTAGCAATGAGCAGTTCTTC. Its protein product is CAIREGTGTSNEQFF.

The V and J genes are TRBV28 and TRBJ2-1; 7 bases map to TRBD2. Germline assignment: CDR1 MDHEN and CDR2 SYDVKM. V was clipped by 3 bases and J by 7 bases; unmatched bases: 9. The CDR3 spans 15 residues. The CDR3 bases are TGTGCCAGCAGTTTCCCCAGCGGAGCGGGGAATGAGCAGTTCTTC. Translated, it gives CASSFPSGAGNEQFF.